The T cell receptor (beta chain) described here comes from a study of T cell responses to AZD1222 COVID-19 vaccine. The V gene's germline CDR1 is SQVTM and CDR2 ANQGSEA. The CDR3 contains 13 residues. V shed 1 base and J shed 2 bases, with 6 bases lying between them. The assay was immunoSEQ multiplex PCR, and TCRdb's table has in-frame clones only and misses some. Here the sample spans roughly 45,000 clones, approximately 80% being singletons. The sample holds a few counts of this clone. This rearrangement joins TRBV29-1 to TRBJ1-5; D is undetermined. The source of this sequence is an adult who received the AZD1222 COVID-19 vaccine. The sample consisted of peripheral blood, taken 28 days after the second AZD1222 dose. The DNA for the CDR3 is TGCAGCGTTGAAGGGTTCGGCAATCAGCCCCAGCATTTT. Its translation: CSVEGFGNQPQHF. Filled out from reference TRBV29-1 and TRBJ1-5, the complete variable domain reads SAVISQKPSRDICQRGTSLTIQCQVDSQVTMMFWYRQQPGQSLTLIATANQGSEATYESGFVIDKFPISRPNLTFSTLTVSNMSPEDSSIYLCSVEGFGNQPQHFGDGTRLSIL.